The 25 T cell receptor beta chains reported below all come from one sample, sequenced in a study of tumor-infiltrating lymphocytes in primary liver carcinoma (dated by TCRdb to 2016 to 2017). Sequencing took place on an Illumina HiSeq 2500. Using a constant-region primer and ProtoScript II reverse transcriptase, TCRbeta-specific cDNA was reverse-transcribed from about 460 ng total RNA. Three nested multiplex PCR rounds, following a slightly modified ARM-PCR procedure, were used to build the TCRbeta libraries. Each of the first two PCR rounds ran for around 10 cycles using multiplex TRBV1-TRBV30 forward primers together with a Cbeta reverse primer. TCRdb passed the public sequencing reads through fastp at Q25 and MiXCR, retaining productive beta sequences. Each record represents a unique CDR3 protein, reported with the most common genes and DNA among its rows. Recorded for this sample are about 330,000 distinct CDR3 sequences; less than 75% of them occurred a single time. The ten largest clones represent 5.5% to 8% of the sample.

RNA from unsorted whole blood was extracted with TRIzol reagent, and germline DNA was obtained with the DNeasy Blood & Tissue kit. Sequencing was carried out using peripheral blood. All receptors come from a man between 35 and 55 years old with primary liver carcinoma and hepatitis B virus infection.

As regards this clonotype: Sequence at one end of the junction differs from germline and may be a read error. V and J are TRBV4-2 and TRBJ2-7, with a tentative D call TRBD2 (5 bases). CDR3 length equals 11 residues. In germline, CDR1 is LGHNA, CDR2 YNFKEQ. The CDR3 DNA is TGTGCCAGCAGCGGTGTGAGGAGGCAGTATTTC. Translated, it gives CASSGVRRQYF.

The chain is built from TRBV30 and TRBJ2-1; tentative D call: TRBD1 (5 bases). The V and J ends lost 0 bases and 3 bases respectively, with 12 bases between them. CDR1 and CDR2 from the germline V gene are GTSNPN and SVGIG (reference sequence). The CDR3 consists of 15 residues. The DNA for the CDR3 is TGTGCCTGGAGTGTAGGTGGGGCCTTCTACAATGAGCAGTTCTTC. Translated: CAWSVGGAFYNEQFF.

This sequence joins TRBV11-2 and TRBJ2-7, with 8 bases that match TRBD2. The CDR3 consists of 17 residues. The J segment lost 12 bases and the V segment lost 4 bases, leaving 23 bases of the junction unmatched. Germline CDR1 SGHAT, CDR2 FQNNGV. The DNA of the CDR3 is TGTGCCAGCAGCTCGATCGGGACTAGTCACACTAGAGCGAGGCGGTACTTC. Translation gives CASSSIGTSHTRARRYF.

Note on this clonotype: This clone may be a read error of a much larger clone one base away. The conserved final phenylalanine or tryptophan is absent from the CDR3, which likely points to a read error. The chain recombines TRBV5-1 with TRBJ2-4, with TRBD2 as a possible D gene (5 bases). The CDR3 runs 13 residues. V lost 0 bases and J lost 8, with 9 bases in between. Germline V CDR1 and CDR2: SGHRS, YFSETQ. As DNA, the CDR3 is TGCGCCAGCAGCTTGGCGGGATTAGACATTCAGTACCTC. Residues: CASSLAGLDIQYL.

The rearrangement joins TRBV6-2 or TRBV6-3 to TRBJ2-3, with 10 bases aligning to TRBD2. The V segment lost 8 bases and the J segment 11 bases; nucleotides outside the gene matches: 13. Germline CDR1 and CDR2: MNHEY and SVGEGT. This CDR3 contains 14 residues. The CDR3 region has the DNA TGTGCCAGCCGGAAGCGGGAGGGAACAGTTAAGCAGTATTTT. Its translation: CASRKREGTVKQYF.

Concerning this clonotype: The junction does not match germline at one end; this may be a read error. The chain couples TRBV11-2 to TRBJ2-1, with D perhaps matching TRBD1 (6 bases). The germline V gene has CDR1 SGHAT and CDR2 FQNNGV. This CDR3 region has 15 residues. In nucleotides, the CDR3 is TGTGCCAGCAACTTAGGGGGTCGGGGTGACAATGAGCAGTTCTTC. Its protein product is CASNLGGRGDNEQFF.

Remarks on this clonotype: A much bigger clone sits one base away, suggesting this may be a read error. The chain couples TRBV14 to TRBJ2-1; D possibly corresponds to TRBD2 (6 bases). Looked up from germline, CDR1 is SGHDN and CDR2 is FVKESK. CDR3 size: 15 residues. CDR3 DNA: TGTGCCAACAGCCAGCTAGCGTCCCCCTACAATGAGCAGTTCTTC. Translating gives CANSQLASPYNEQFF.

The chain links TRBV11-2 to TRBJ2-1; no reliable D call. Per the germline V gene, CDR1 is SGHAT and CDR2 is FQNNGV. The CDR3 loop spans 13 amino acids. Trimming removed 0 bases at V and 15 bases at J, with 15 bases between. CDR3 DNA: TGTGCCAGCAGCTTAGATCGGTTAATGATGGGGTTCTTC. It specifies CASSLDRLMMGFF. Full variable domain (rest looked up from reference TRBV11-2 and TRBJ2-1): EAGVAQSPRYKIIEKRQSVAFWCNPISGHATLYWYQQILGQGPKLLIQFQNNGVVDDSQLPKDRFSAERLKGVDSTLKIQPAKLEDSAVYLCASSLDRLMMGFFGPGTRLTVL.

The CDR3 protein is CASNRRGTDPREGYTF. Written as DNA, the CDR3 is TGTGCCAGCAACAGGAGGGGGACTGATCCACGGGAGGGCTACACCTTC. The genes are TRBV2 and TRBJ1-2, with D maybe TRBD1 (6 bases). The germline V gene encodes CDR1 SNHLY and CDR2 FYNNEI. CDR3 length: 16 residues. Trimming took 7 bases from V and 8 from J, leaving 26 bases between them.

On this clonotype: Since a much larger clone is just one base distant, this may be a read error. The rearrangement joins TRBV6-2 or TRBV6-3 to TRBJ2-3; 15 bases align to TRBD2. CDR1 is MNHEY and CDR2 is SVGEGT in the germline V gene. The CDR3 runs 15 residues. The CDR3 DNA follows: TGTGCCAACAGTTACGGACTAGCGGGAGGGGATACGCAGTATTTT. Its translation is CANSYGLAGGDTQYF.

Worth noting for this clonotype: Since the CDR3 does not end with the conserved phenylalanine or tryptophan, this likely comes from a read error. The chain has TRBV11-2 and TRBJ2-7; unclear D gene. This CDR3 has 15 residues. Germline CDR1 is SGHAT and CDR2 is FQNNGV. With 6 bases removed from V and 0 bases from J, the gap between germline ends came to 15 bases. For the CDR3, the DNA is TGTGCCAGCAGTTTCAGAGAGCGCAGCTCCTACGAGCAGTACCTC. Its translation: CASSFRERSSYEQYL.

Points on this clonotype: Being one base from a much bigger clone, this may be a read error. This chain uses TRBV6-2 or TRBV6-3 with TRBJ1-1, with D hard to call. There are 15 residues in the CDR3. CDR1 is MNHEY, CDR2 SVGEGT, per germline. The CDR3 loop is CTSSFPTNLNTEAFF. CDR3 DNA: TGTACCAGCAGTTTCCCGACAAATTTGAACACTGAAGCTTTCTTT.

Notes on this clonotype: A much larger clone is a single base away; this may be a read error. The chain has TRBV10-1 and TRBJ2-7; 10 nucleotides line up with TRBD2. The CDR3 sequence is 15 residues long. V lost 2 bases, J lost 4 bases, and 5 bases stayed unmatched. Looked up from germline, CDR1 is WNHNN and CDR2 is SYGVQD (reference sequence). The CDR3 loop is CASSEELAGDYEQYF. Here the CDR3 DNA reads TGCGCCAGCAGTGAGGAGCTAGCGGGAGATTACGAGCAGTACTTC.

There are many counts of this clonotype. V and J are TRBV30 and TRBJ2-7; 8 positions match TRBD2. Germline V lookup: CDR1 GTSNPN, CDR2 SVGIG (reference sequence). The V gene end was trimmed by 2 bases and the J gene end by 2 bases; junction bases not matched to a gene: 5. The CDR3 is made up of 14 amino acids. CDR3 sequence (DNA): TGTGCCTGGAGTTTCCAGCGGGAGCCCTACGAGCAGTACTTC. As protein: CAWSFQREPYEQYF.

A remark on this clonotype: Given a much more abundant clone one base away, this may be a read error. The chain has TRBV6-5 and TRBJ2-2, with D maybe TRBD2 (5 bases). CDR1 and CDR2 from the germline V gene are MNHEY and SVGAGI. This CDR3 spans 15 amino acids. With 5 bases removed from V and 6 bases from J, the gap between germline ends came to 16 bases. The CDR3 bases are TGTGCCAGCAGTAGGACTGCCGGCGTTCCCGGGGAGCTGTTTTTT. It translates to CASSRTAGVPGELFF.

This clonotype was observed a few times. The V gene is TRBV10-3, the J gene TRBJ2-5; either TRBD1 or TRBD2 may fit D (5 bases each). The V end lost 9 bases, the J end lost 2 bases, and 13 bases lay between the germline ends. Looked up from germline, CDR1 is ENHRY and CDR2 is SYGVKD. The CDR3 consists of 13 residues. The CDR3 protein is CAISGLRQETQYF. The CDR3 DNA reads as TGTGCCATATCGGGGCTTAGGCAAGAGACCCAGTACTTC.

The rearrangement uses TRBV6-2 or TRBV6-3 and TRBJ2-7, with 8 nucleotides matching TRBD2. V was pared by 0 bases and J by 7 bases, with 8 bases of the junction left unmatched. This CDR3 comprises 15 residues. Germline V gene sequence: CDR1 MNHEY, CDR2 SVGEGT. CDR3 sequence: CASSYSTGGVGEQYF. The CDR3 DNA reads as TGTGCCAGCAGTTACTCGACGGGAGGGGTAGGGGAGCAGTACTTC.

This clonotype was seen once. This may be a read error, as it is one base from a much larger clone. The chain links TRBV6-6 to TRBJ1-5; D gene ambiguous. The CDR3 runs to 15 residues. The germline V gene encodes CDR1 MNHNY and CDR2 SVGAGI (reference sequence). The germline V and J ends were trimmed by 2 bases and 4 bases, with 12 bases remaining between them. In DNA, the CDR3 is TGTGCCAGCAGTTACAGGTCAGAAGCTAATCAGCCCCAGCATTTT. It is translated as CASSYRSEANQPQHF.

The chain combines TRBV14 with TRBJ1-3; 7 bases align to TRBD1. Trimming at V came to 8 bases and at J to 0 bases, leaving 4 bases not matched to a gene. The CDR3 has 14 residues. CDR1 is SGHDN and CDR2 is FVKESK in the germline V gene. The CDR3: CASGQASSGNTIYF. The CDR3 coding sequence is TGTGCCAGCGGACAGGCTAGCTCTGGAAACACCATATATTTT.

Many counts were recorded for this clonotype. Written as DNA, the CDR3 is TGTGCCAGCAGTCCCGGGTACTGGAACACCATATATTTT. It is translated as CASSPGYWNTIYF. J is TRBJ1-3 and V is TRBV6-5, with D unresolved. V lost 5 bases to trimming and J lost 7 bases, with 12 bases between them. Per the germline V gene, CDR1 is MNHEY and CDR2 is SVGAGI. This CDR3 has 13 amino acids.

This clonotype was observed a single time. A much larger clone is a single base away; this may be a read error. The CDR3: CSAEEGPYNEQFF. Written as DNA, the CDR3 is TGCAGCGCCGAGGAGGGTCCCTACAATGAGCAGTTCTTC. J is TRBJ2-1 and V is TRBV29-1, with D possibly TRBD2 on 6 matching bases. Germline assignment: CDR1 SQVTM and CDR2 ANQGSEA. The CDR3 runs 13 residues. Trimming removed 7 bases at V and 2 bases at J, with 12 bases between.

This clonotype was seen once. With a much larger clone just one base away, this may be a read error. The chain has TRBV5-1 and TRBJ1-2; no clear D gene. Germline values: CDR1 SGHRS, CDR2 YFSETQ. There are 14 residues in the CDR3. Trimming pared 4 bases from V and 2 bases from J, leaving 12 bases between. Here the CDR3 DNA reads TGCGCCAGCAGCCCCGAAGTCGAAAACTATGGCTACACCTTC. Translating it yields CASSPEVENYGYTF. Based on the CDR3 plus reference TRBV5-1 and TRBJ1-2, the full variable domain is KAGVTQTPRYLIKTRGQQVTLSCSPISGHRSVSWYQQTPGQGLQFLFEYFSETQRNKGNFPGRFSGRQFSNSRSEMNVSTLELGDSALYLCASSPEVENYGYTFGSGTRLTVV.

Worth noting for this clonotype: This may be a read error, as it is one base from a much larger clone. V and J are TRBV6-2 or TRBV6-3 and TRBJ2-1, with no clear D. CDR1 is MNHEY, CDR2 SVGEGT, per germline. The CDR3 runs to 13 residues. V was pared by 7 bases and J by 6 bases, with 13 bases between. CDR3 amino acids: CASIGIPSNEQFF. For the CDR3, the DNA is TGTGCCAGCATAGGGATTCCGTCCAATGAGCAGTTCTTC.

To note about this clonotype: This clone may be a read error of a much larger clone one base away. J is TRBJ2-3 and V is TRBV6-6; unclear D gene. Looked up from germline, CDR1 is MNHNY and CDR2 is SVGAGI (reference sequence). The CDR3 loop spans 17 amino acids. CDR3 nucleotides: TGTGCCAGCAATTACCTCAACATTAGACATGACACAGATACGCAGTATTTT. Encoded protein: CASNYLNIRHDTDTQYF.

This clonotype was seen only a few times. The rearrangement joins TRBV5-1 to TRBJ2-1; 7 bases line up with TRBD2. This CDR3 is 15 amino acids long. The germline V gene encodes CDR1 SGHRS and CDR2 YFSETQ. V lost 0 bases to trimming and J lost 8 bases; unmatched junction nucleotides: 8. CDR3: CASSLEGGPFDEQFF. The CDR3 region has the DNA TGCGCCAGCAGCTTGGAGGGAGGGCCTTTTGATGAGCAGTTCTTC. The full variable domain, completed using reference TRBV5-1 and TRBJ2-1, is KAGVTQTPRYLIKTRGQQVTLSCSPISGHRSVSWYQQTPGQGLQFLFEYFSETQRNKGNFPGRFSGRQFSNSRSEMNVSTLELGDSALYLCASSLEGGPFDEQFFGPGTRLTVL.